This passage covers 27 T cell receptor beta chains from one sample sequenced in a study of control samples from healthy donors and cancer patients. The table came from immunoSEQ multiplex PCR; TCRdb's copy has only in-frame clones and leaves some out. Seen here are about 110,000 clones, 88% observed once, and the top ten hold around 3.5%. Sequencing was performed on PBMCs. The origin of the receptors is an older woman with lung cancer.

This clone qualifies as medium-sized. The CDR3 DNA sequence: TGTGCCAGCAGCTTAGTGAGGCACCAACCCAATCAGCCCCAGCATTTT. Its translation: CASSLVRHQPNQPQHF. The J gene is TRBJ1-5, the V gene TRBV7-8; D uncertain. Per the germline V gene, CDR1 is SGHVS and CDR2 is FQNEAQ. Trimming took 1 base from V and 3 from J, leaving 13 bases between them. This CDR3 contains 16 residues.

The chain recombines TRBV19 with TRBJ2-1; D might be TRBD2 (6 bases). V lost 1 base to trimming and J lost 7 bases, with 14 bases between them. The CDR3 spans 15 residues. Per the germline V gene, CDR1 is LNHDA and CDR2 is SQIVND (reference sequence). This CDR3 is CASSIVPGEWNEQFF. In nucleotides, the CDR3 is TGTGCCAGTAGTATAGTCCCGGGAGAGTGGAATGAGCAGTTCTTC.

V usage is TRBV18 and J usage is TRBJ1-6; D uncertain. The CDR3 spans 15 residues. Germline CDR1 reads KGHSH; CDR2 reads LQKENI. The germline V and J ends were trimmed by 6 bases and 0 bases, with 9 bases remaining between them. CDR3 protein: CASSDRSSYNSPLHF. The CDR3 bases are TGTGCCAGCTCCGATAGGAGCTCCTATAATTCACCCCTCCACTTT.

The rearrangement joins TRBV7-9 to TRBJ2-1; D perhaps matches TRBD2 (6 bases). Trimming left V 2 bases short and J 0 bases short, with 14 bases between. The CDR3 runs 17 residues. CDR1 SEHNR and CDR2 FQNEAQ come from the germline V gene (reference sequence). The chain's CDR3 is CASSLRGGGSSYNEQFF. DNA for the CDR3: TGTGCCAGCAGCTTAAGGGGTGGGGGGAGCTCCTACAATGAGCAGTTCTTC.

The chain carries TRBV2 and TRBJ1-2, with TRBD1 matching over 7 bases. The CDR3 runs to 13 residues. The trim removed 6 bases at V and 3 bases at J, leaving 4 bases unmatched. CDR1 SNHLY and CDR2 FYNNEI come from the germline V gene. CDR3 sequence: CASRVRGDYGYTF. The CDR3 coding sequence is TGTGCCAGCAGGGTCAGGGGGGACTATGGCTACACCTTC.

This rearrangement joins TRBV9 to TRBJ2-5, with 10 bases aligning to TRBD2. The CDR3 sequence is 13 residues long. V shed 4 bases and J 5 bases; nucleotides not matched to a gene: 2. Germline lookup yields CDR1 SGDLS and CDR2 YYNGEE. In DNA form, the CDR3 reads TGTGCCAGCAGCCCTAGCGGGGGTGAGACCCAGTACTTC. Protein sequence: CASSPSGGETQYF.

V usage is TRBV15 and J usage is TRBJ2-2; maybe TRBD2 (5 bases). The germline V gene encodes CDR1 LNHNV and CDR2 YYDKDF (reference sequence). Trimming pared 0 bases from V and 10 bases from J, leaving 12 bases between. CDR3 length: 14 amino acids. The CDR3 coding sequence is TGTGCCACCAGCAGAGACTCCCTTAGCGAGGAGCTGTTTTTT. Amino acid sequence: CATSRDSLSEELFF.

Remarks on this clone: One end of the junction does not line up with germline, which may come from a read error. This chain joins TRBV7-7 and TRBJ2-5; 8 bases are shared with TRBD2. Germline lookup yields CDR1 SSHAT and CDR2 FNYEAQ (reference sequence). CDR3 size: 15 residues. CDR3 sequence (DNA): TGTGCTAGCAGCTTAGCGGGACACCCCCAAGAGACCCAGTACTTC. It specifies CASSLAGHPQETQYF. The full variable domain, with the rest looked up from reference TRBV7-7 and TRBJ2-5, is GAGVSQSPRYKVTKRGQDVTLRCDPISSHATLYWYQQALGQGPEFLTYFNYEAQPDKSGLPSDRFSAERPEGSISTLTIQRTEQRDSAMYRCASSLAGHPQETQYFGPGTRLLVL.

The chain is built from TRBV6-2 or TRBV6-3 and TRBJ2-6; tentative D call: TRBD1 (5 bases). Per the germline V gene, CDR1 is MNHEY and CDR2 is SVGEGT. The V end was cut by 6 bases, the J end by 0 bases, with 12 bases between. CDR3 length: 16 residues. The CDR3 here is CASSSRQYSGANVLTF. The CDR3 DNA is TGTGCCAGCAGCTCAAGACAGTACTCTGGGGCCAACGTCCTGACTTTC.

The rearrangement joins TRBV29-1 to TRBJ2-7; maybe TRBD1 (6 bases). The CDR3 is 13 residues long. Germline CDR1 reads SQVTM; CDR2 reads ANQGSEA. As DNA, the CDR3 is TGCGGTGCCGAGGACAGCCTCTCCTACGAGCAGTACTTC. Its protein product is CGAEDSLSYEQYF.

The chain has TRBV9 and TRBJ1-4; 8 nucleotides line up with TRBD1. J gave up 0 bases and V 2 bases, and 6 bases lay outside the gene matches. The germline V gene encodes CDR1 SGDLS and CDR2 YYNGEE. CDR3 length: 17 amino acids. The CDR3 DNA follows: TGTGCCAGCAGCGTCCTGGGGACAGGTGCAACTAATGAAAAACTGTTTTTT. This translates into CASSVLGTGATNEKLFF.

The chain is built from TRBV7-9 and TRBJ1-2; 12 nucleotides align to TRBD1. Germline loops: CDR1 SEHNR, CDR2 FQNEAQ (reference sequence). This CDR3 region has 15 residues. Germline trimming cut 5 bases from V and 6 bases from J; bases unmatched to any gene: 7. The CDR3 sequence: CASSPTGQGANGYTF. The CDR3 region has the DNA TGTGCCAGCAGCCCGACGGGACAGGGGGCAAATGGCTACACCTTC.

This clone occurred once. The gene calls are TRBV28 and TRBJ2-1; 8 nucleotides agree with TRBD2. CDR1 is MDHEN and CDR2 is SYDVKM in the germline V gene. CDR3 size: 16 residues. The trim removed 7 bases at V and 9 bases at J, leaving 17 bases unmatched. This CDR3 is CASIYLAEAGAGEQFF. DNA for the CDR3: TGTGCCAGCATATATCTCGCGGAAGCGGGAGCGGGTGAGCAGTTCTTC.

V gene TRBV7-2 combines with J gene TRBJ2-2; D remains unclear. The CDR3 has 15 residues. Germline V lookup: CDR1 SGHTA, CDR2 FQGNSA. Trimming cost V 4 bases and J 3 bases, with 12 bases left between them. The chain's CDR3 is CASSSLEVDTGELFF. The CDR3 nucleotides are TGTGCCAGCAGCTCCCTTGAGGTCGACACCGGGGAGCTGTTTTTT.

The CDR3 DNA is TGTGCCACCTCGCTTGTTCAGGGGGCTCAGCCCCAGCATTTT. Translating gives CATSLVQGAQPQHF. J is TRBJ1-5 and V is TRBV15; 8 bases align to TRBD1. Germline loops: CDR1 LNHNV, CDR2 YYDKDF (reference sequence). With 8 bases clipped from V and 6 bases from J, the junction kept 9 bases outside the gene matches. The CDR3 has 14 residues.

Concerning this clone: Mismatch with germline at one junction end may stem from a read error. The rearrangement joins TRBV10-3 to TRBJ1-2; D is ambiguous. CDR3 length: 11 amino acids. Germline V CDR1 and CDR2: ENHRY, SYGVKD. CDR3 bases: TGTGCCATCAGTGAGGGGGTCAGGAACTCATTC. Translating it yields CAISEGVRNSF.

Comment on this clone: Other DNA variants within this sample encode the same CDR3. This rearrangement joins TRBV6-5 to TRBJ1-1; no clear D gene. V lost 6 bases, J lost 11 bases, and 16 bases lay in between. The CDR3 totals 12 residues. CDR1 is MNHEY and CDR2 is SVGAGI in the germline V gene. The chain's CDR3 is CASRLSPLEAFF. DNA for the CDR3: TGTGCCAGCAGACTAAGCCCACTTGAGGCTTTCTTT.

The chain combines TRBV15 with TRBJ2-2, with D possibly being TRBD1 (6 bases). The CDR3 spans 16 residues. CDR1 LNHNV and CDR2 YYDKDF come from the germline V gene (reference sequence). Trimming shortened V by 0 bases and J by 2 bases, and 10 bases separated the two germline ends. The CDR3 loop reads CATSRDPQGNTGELFF. The CDR3 nucleotides read TGTGCCACCAGCAGAGATCCACAGGGAAACACCGGGGAGCTGTTTTTT.

This clone occurred a few times. The V gene is TRBV6-1, the J gene TRBJ2-7; 7 positions agree with TRBD2. V shed 1 base, J shed 3 bases, and the junction held 6 bases outside the gene matches. CDR1 MNHNS and CDR2 SASEGT come from the germline V gene. The CDR3 is 15 amino acids. The DNA for the CDR3 is TGTGCCAGCAGTGAAGGGCTAGCGGAGGTCTACGAGCAGTACTTC. This translates into CASSEGLAEVYEQYF.

The J gene is TRBJ2-6, the V gene TRBV10-3; 7 nucleotides agree with TRBD1. Germline CDR1 is ENHRY and CDR2 is SYGVKD. The trim removed 6 bases at V and 1 base at J, leaving 21 bases unmatched. The length of the CDR3 is 21 residues. CDR3 nucleotides: TGTGCCATCAGCACCCGGGAACACGACAGGGTGGAATCTTCTGGGGCCAACGTCCTGACTTTC. Its translation: CAISTREHDRVESSGANVLTF.

This sequence joins TRBV5-1 and TRBJ2-2; the match to TRBD2 covers 8 bases. V shed 5 bases and J 5 bases; nucleotides not matched to a gene: 8. Per germline, CDR1 SGHRS and CDR2 YFSETQ. This CDR3 has 15 amino acids. CDR3 sequence reads: CASRQAGVDTGELFF. In DNA form, the CDR3 reads TGCGCCAGCAGGCAAGCGGGAGTGGATACCGGGGAGCTGTTTTTT.

The CDR3 region is CASSQETSGSYEQYF. The CDR3 DNA reads TGTGCCAGCAGCCAAGAGACTAGCGGCTCCTACGAGCAGTACTTC. The V and J genes are TRBV4-2 and TRBJ2-7, with TRBD2 matching 9 bases. CDR3 length equals 15 residues. CDR1 is LGHNA, CDR2 YNFKEQ, per germline. Trimming took 0 bases from V and 0 from J; bases not matched to a gene: 0.

The chain combines TRBV11-2 with TRBJ2-7, with TRBD2 matching 7 bases. V dropped 3 bases and J dropped 6; count of bases not matched to a gene: 8. Germline V gives CDR1 SGHAT, CDR2 FQNNGV. CDR3 length equals 14 residues. In nucleotides, the CDR3 is TGTGCCAGCAGCTTCCGGACTAGTAGATCCGAGCAGTACTTC. This encodes CASSFRTSRSEQYF. Full variable domain (remainder filled in from reference TRBV11-2 and TRBJ2-7): EAGVAQSPRYKIIEKRQSVAFWCNPISGHATLYWYQQILGQGPKLLIQFQNNGVVDDSQLPKDRFSAERLKGVDSTLKIQPAKLEDSAVYLCASSFRTSRSEQYFGPGTRLTVT.

The V call is TRBV6-1, the J call TRBJ1-2; no firm D call. The germline V gene has CDR1 MNHNS and CDR2 SASEGT. The ends were cut back, 0 bases at V and 2 bases at J, with 10 bases in the middle. The CDR3 covers 15 residues. The CDR3 sequence is CASSEAGIPNYGYTF. The DNA for the CDR3 is TGTGCCAGCAGTGAAGCGGGCATCCCGAACTATGGCTACACCTTC.

The chain joins TRBV19 to TRBJ1-2, with D maybe TRBD1 (5 bases). The germline gives CDR1 LNHDA, CDR2 SQIVND (reference sequence). Trimming stripped 8 bases from V and 8 bases from J, with 15 bases between. The CDR3 loop spans 12 amino acids. DNA for the CDR3: TGTGCCAGTTCGACAGCCCAATCAGGCTACACCTTC. Translated, it gives CASSTAQSGYTF.

The chain employs TRBV18 and TRBJ1-4; 9 bases are shared with TRBD1. Germline V gives CDR1 KGHSH, CDR2 LQKENI. The CDR3 loop spans 16 amino acids. V lost 4 bases and J lost 6; bases outside the gene matches: 9. The CDR3 coding sequence is TGTGCCAGCTCACTTACAGGGGGCGCAGTCGATGAAAAACTGTTTTTT. It translates to CASSLTGGAVDEKLFF.

This chain connects TRBV6-5 to TRBJ2-1, with D possibly TRBD2 on 5 matching bases. The V and J ends lost 2 bases and 4 bases respectively, with 12 bases between them. Germline-derived CDR1 and CDR2 are MNHEY and SVGAGI. This CDR3 region has 15 residues. In DNA form, the CDR3 reads TGTGCCAGCAGTTACCTCGGGAAGATGTACAATGAGCAGTTCTTC. It specifies CASSYLGKMYNEQFF.